This TCR beta chain comes out of a study of blood T cell repertoires in COVID-19. Trimming removed 1 base from V and 5 bases from J, with 11 bases in between. The CDR3 is 15 residues long. CDR1 is SEHNR and CDR2 is FQNEAQ in the germline V gene (reference sequence). In the study's own analysis: Cell counts per sample came from amplifying reference gene primers. Here immunoSEQ multiplex PCR was the method, and the copy in TCRdb shows in-frame clones only, minus some. From that table come the V and J calls and clone size; the DNA was used to work out D and trimming. The data hold approximately 150,000 clones, with more than 85% observed a single time.

The clonotype comes from a woman aged 55-75 years with COVID-19, enrolled during active disease. The chain has TRBV7-9 and TRBJ2-2; the D gene is possibly TRBD1 (5 bases). The specimen sequenced was peripheral blood. The CDR3 DNA follows: TGTGCCAGCAGCTTAGGGCAGGGCTGGACCGGGGAGCTGTTTTTT. Translating it yields CASSLGQGWTGELFF. Full variable domain (outside the CDR3, taken from reference TRBV7-9 and TRBJ2-2): DTGVSQNPRHKITKRGQNVTFRCDPISEHNRLYWYRQTLGQGPEFLTYFQNEAQLEKSRLLSDRFSAERPKGSFSTLEIQRTEQGDSAMYLCASSLGQGWTGELFFGEGSRLTVL.